These 29 T cell receptor beta chains originate from one sample sequenced in a study of T cells in Graves' hyperthyroidism and ophthalmopathy. The CDR3 regions of TCR beta were amplified from RNA transcripts. The HTBI primer set drove a first-round RT-PCR of the TCR CDR3. TCRdb re-called the multiplex PCR reads with MiXCR, one entry per CDR3 protein. The sample holds some 270,000 distinct CDR3 sequences, more than 10% seen once. Specimen: blood. The receptors were sampled from a woman between 25 and 40 years old with Graves' hyperthyroidism that later progressed to Graves' ophthalmopathy.

The chain carries TRBV4-2 and TRBJ2-3, with 14 positions matching TRBD2. With 5 bases clipped from V and 3 bases from J, the junction kept 10 bases outside the gene matches. The CDR3 has 18 residues. CDR1 and CDR2 (germline): LGHNA, YNFKEQ. This CDR3 reads CASSGSGTSGSETDTQYF. The CDR3 DNA follows: TGTGCCAGCAGCGGGTCCGGGACTAGCGGGAGTGAAACAGATACGCAGTATTTT.

This clonotype was detected ten times or more. This rearrangement joins TRBV7-2 to TRBJ1-5, with D perhaps matching TRBD1 (6 bases). The length of the CDR3 is 17 residues. V was pared by 5 bases and J by 0 bases, with 17 bases between. Per germline, CDR1 SGHTA and CDR2 FQGNSA. DNA of the CDR3: TGTGCCAGCAGCCTCCTCCTTTTGACAGGTAGCAATCAGCCCCAGCATTTT. Protein: CASSLLLLTGSNQPQHF.

This clonotype came up many times. The rearrangement links TRBV10-3 to TRBJ2-2; 9 nucleotides line up with TRBD2. CDR3 size: 16 residues. From germline, CDR1 is ENHRY and CDR2 SYGVKD. J lost 1 base, V lost 4 bases, and 4 bases had no gene match. The CDR3 region has the DNA TGTGCCATCAGTGGGACTAGCGCGTTGAACACCGGGGAGCTGTTTTTT. Amino acids: CAISGTSALNTGELFF.

This clonotype has a count of ten or more. V and J are TRBV5-1 and TRBJ2-7; 7 bases align to TRBD2. V lost 0 bases and J lost 4; bases outside the gene matches: 7. CDR1 is SGHRS, CDR2 YFSETQ, per germline. The CDR3 consists of 15 residues. The CDR3 here is CASSLEAGAQYEQYF. The CDR3 DNA reads as TGCGCCAGCAGCTTGGAGGCGGGAGCTCAGTACGAGCAGTACTTC.

This clonotype was picked up many times. CDR3 loop: CASQRVELGTQYF. The CDR3 nucleotides read TGTGCCAGCCAAAGAGTTGAGCTGGGGACGCAGTATTTT. V and J are TRBV28 and TRBJ2-3; D is uncertain. Trimming cost V 8 bases and J 9 bases, with 18 bases left between them. CDR3 length: 13 amino acids. CDR1 and CDR2 from the germline V gene are MDHEN and SYDVKM.

The gene calls are TRBV6-4 and TRBJ2-3; D may be TRBD2 (6 bases). The germline V gene encodes CDR1 MRHNA and CDR2 SNTAGT. V shed 3 bases and J shed 5 bases, with 18 bases lying between them. The CDR3 spans 16 residues. CDR3 region: CASSESPHGRIDTQYF. The CDR3 coding sequence is TGTGCCAGCAGTGAATCCCCCCACGGGAGAATAGATACGCAGTATTTT.

This clonotype was recorded many times. This rearrangement joins TRBV5-5 to TRBJ2-3; D not resolved. CDR3 length equals 14 residues. CDR1 is SGHKS and CDR2 is YYEKEE in the germline V gene (reference sequence). V was cut by 0 bases and J by 3 bases, with 8 bases left in between. The CDR3 spells CASSLVRATDTQYF. Written as DNA, the CDR3 is TGTGCCAGCAGCTTGGTTAGGGCAACAGATACGCAGTATTTT.

This clonotype was picked up a small number of times. The genes are TRBV19 and TRBJ2-5; 8 nucleotides match TRBD2. The V gene end was trimmed by 4 bases and the J gene end by 0 bases; junction bases not matched to a gene: 4. The CDR3 length is 15 residues. Per the germline V gene, CDR1 is LNHDA and CDR2 is SQIVND (reference sequence). CDR3 residues: CASSTLAGYQETQYF. CDR3 DNA: TGTGCCAGTAGTACGTTAGCGGGGTACCAAGAGACCCAGTACTTC.

This clonotype was recorded many times. This rearrangement joins TRBV4-1 to TRBJ1-2, with D possibly being TRBD1 (5 bases). Germline CDR1 is MGHRA and CDR2 is YSYEKL. This CDR3 has 15 residues. Trimming took off 3 bases at V and 1 base at J, with 12 bases between the two ends. The DNA of the CDR3 is TGCGCCAGCAGCCAGGTTGACAGAAGTAACTATGGCTACACCTTC. This codes for CASSQVDRSNYGYTF.

This rearrangement joins TRBV24-1 to TRBJ2-2; TRBD1 is a possible D gene (7 bases). Germline V gives CDR1 KGHDR, CDR2 SFDVKD. This CDR3 is 16 amino acids long. V lost 1 base, J lost 3 bases, and 11 bases lay in between. This CDR3 is CATSDLRRGDTGELFF. DNA of the CDR3: TGTGCCACCAGTGATTTACGCAGGGGGGACACCGGGGAGCTGTTTTTT.

The chain has TRBV28 and TRBJ1-2; possibly TRBD1 for D (6 bases). The ends were cut back, 4 bases at V and 2 bases at J, with 17 bases in the middle. The germline V gene encodes CDR1 MDHEN and CDR2 SYDVKM. There are 16 residues in the CDR3. CDR3: CASSSLAGAGNYGYTF. The CDR3 DNA reads TGTGCCAGCAGTTCCCTAGCGGGGGCCGGCAACTATGGCTACACCTTC.

This clonotype has a count of ten or more. The V call is TRBV27, the J call TRBJ1-5; 8 bases agree with TRBD1. This CDR3 is 12 amino acids long. The V gene end was trimmed by 10 bases and the J gene end by 6 bases; junction bases not matched to a gene: 5. Germline CDR1 MNHEY, CDR2 SMNVEV (reference sequence). The CDR3 nucleotides read TGTGCCATCCAGGGGGCGGGTCAGCCCCAGCATTTT. Protein product: CAIQGAGQPQHF.

This clonotype was seen ten or more times. This chain connects TRBV7-2 to TRBJ2-7; 9 bases match TRBD1. Germline CDR1 and CDR2: SGHTA and FQGNSA. J lost 2 bases, V lost 3 bases, and 5 bases had no gene match. This CDR3 is 15 amino acids long. The CDR3 DNA follows: TGTGCCAGCAGCTTCGGACAGGGGAGCGCCTACGAGCAGTACTTC. It translates to CASSFGQGSAYEQYF. Filled out from reference TRBV7-2 and TRBJ2-7, the complete variable domain reads GAGVSQSPSNKVTEKGKDVELRCDPISGHTALYWYRQSLGQGLEFLIYFQGNSAPDKSGLPSDRFSAERTGGSVSTLTIQRTQQEDSAVYLCASSFGQGSAYEQYFGPGTRLTVT.

There are many counts of this clonotype. The V gene is TRBV6-2 or TRBV6-3, the J gene TRBJ2-3; 7 nucleotides match TRBD2. J lost 0 bases, V lost 10 bases, and 10 bases had no gene match. CDR1 and CDR2 (germline): MNHEY, SVGEGT. The length of the CDR3 is 15 residues. CDR3 bases: TGTGCCACCTCATTGCGGGAGCTGAGCACAGATACGCAGTATTTT. This encodes CATSLRELSTDTQYF.

This clonotype was recorded at least ten times. This chain uses TRBV15 with TRBJ2-5, with D perhaps TRBD2 (6 bases). There are 14 residues in the CDR3. Germline V gene lookup returns CDR1 LNHNV and CDR2 YYDKDF (reference sequence). V lost 5 bases and J lost 7, with 17 bases in between. DNA of the CDR3: TGTGCCACCAGCGGGGAGGCCTCGTCAGGGACCCAGTACTTC. Translation gives CATSGEASSGTQYF.

This clonotype has at least ten counts. The rearrangement joins TRBV24-1 to TRBJ2-5; D not certain. CDR1 and CDR2 from the germline V gene are KGHDR and SFDVKD. The germline V and J ends were trimmed by 5 bases and 5 bases, with 8 bases remaining between them. This CDR3 is built from 12 residues. The CDR3 reads CATSGSAETQYF. CDR3 coding DNA: TGTGCCACCAGTGGGTCCGCTGAGACCCAGTACTTC.

In its sample, this clonotype was seen a few times. The rearrangement uses TRBV29-1 and TRBJ2-2, with TRBD2 matching 8 bases. The CDR3 has 16 amino acids. CDR1 and CDR2 from the germline V gene are SQVTM and ANQGSEA. Trimming cost V 3 bases and J 4 bases; bases outside gene matches: 10. CDR3 amino acids: CSVDTQTGGGTGELFF. The CDR3 DNA follows: TGCAGCGTTGACACCCAGACGGGAGGGGGCACCGGGGAGCTGTTTTTT.

There are many counts of this clonotype. The chain is built from TRBV20-1 and TRBJ2-7; the D is unclear. The CDR3 spans 12 residues. CDR1 is DFQATT, CDR2 SNEGSKA, per germline (reference sequence). Trimming removed 5 bases from V and 6 bases from J, with 14 bases in between. In nucleotides, the CDR3 is TGCAGTGCTCGCCGGATCGTGGGCGAGCAGTACTTC. It encodes CSARRIVGEQYF.

This clonotype was counted at least ten times. The chain employs TRBV11-2 and TRBJ2-2; 8 bases agree with TRBD2. V dropped 4 bases and J dropped 6; count of bases not matched to a gene: 7. Germline V gene lookup returns CDR1 SGHAT and CDR2 FQNNGV. The CDR3 contains 15 residues. As DNA, the CDR3 is TGTGCCAGCAGCTCTGGACTAGCCTTGCCCGGGGAGCTGTTTTTT. Translated: CASSSGLALPGELFF. Full variable domain (rest looked up from reference TRBV11-2 and TRBJ2-2): EAGVAQSPRYKIIEKRQSVAFWCNPISGHATLYWYQQILGQGPKLLIQFQNNGVVDDSQLPKDRFSAERLKGVDSTLKIQPAKLEDSAVYLCASSSGLALPGELFFGEGSRLTVL.

The rearrangement uses TRBV19 and TRBJ2-7; a weak D match, TRBD1 (5 bases). Germline V gives CDR1 LNHDA, CDR2 SQIVND (reference sequence). V lost 1 base and J lost 3, with 13 bases in between. The CDR3 has 15 residues. The CDR3 nucleotides read TGTGCCAGTAGTATAGCGTTAGGGGAAAACTACGAGCAGTACTTC. Its protein is CASSIALGENYEQYF.

This clonotype was seen repeatedly, ten times or more. V gene TRBV6-1 combines with J gene TRBJ1-2; possibly TRBD1 for D (6 bases). Germline CDR1 is MNHNS and CDR2 is SASEGT. Trimming removed 6 bases from V and 6 bases from J, with 17 bases in between. This CDR3 is 14 amino acids long. In DNA, the CDR3 is TGTGCCAGCAGATTCGGACAGAAAACTGATGGCTACACCTTC. Residues: CASRFGQKTDGYTF.

This clonotype occurred many times. The J gene is TRBJ1-2, the V gene TRBV28; 11 nucleotides agree with TRBD1. Germline V gives CDR1 MDHEN, CDR2 SYDVKM. V was clipped by 5 bases and J by 4 bases; unmatched bases: 3. The CDR3 covers 14 residues. CDR3 in DNA: TGTGCCAGCAGTCGGGACAGGGGGGTCTATGGCTACACCTTC. This sequence encodes CASSRDRGVYGYTF.

This chain connects TRBV6-1 to TRBJ1-2, with TRBD1 as a possible D gene (6 bases). Germline loops: CDR1 MNHNS, CDR2 SASEGT. This CDR3 spans 14 amino acids. The V end was cut by 6 bases, the J end by 4 bases, with 15 bases between. The CDR3 coding sequence is TGTGCCAGCAGAAGGGGGGGGTGGGTCTATGGCTACACCTTC. It yields the protein CASRRGGWVYGYTF.

With respect to this clonotype: It may be a read error: a sequence one base away is much more abundant. This chain uses TRBV7-9 with TRBJ1-2, with D tentatively TRBD1 (6 bases). This CDR3 region has 14 residues. Germline assignment: CDR1 SEHNR and CDR2 FQNEAQ (reference sequence). V dropped 6 bases and J dropped 8 bases, with 19 bases sitting between them. CDR3 DNA sequence: TGTGCCAGCAGTTCGACCCAGGGGATTGGGGGCTACACCTTC. This translates into CASSSTQGIGGYTF.

This clonotype showed up just a few times. This chain connects TRBV9 to TRBJ2-5; 7 bases fit TRBD2. The germline V gene encodes CDR1 SGDLS and CDR2 YYNGEE. V trimming: 3 bases; J trimming: 3 bases; junction bases outside the gene matches: 11. The CDR3 extends over 16 amino acids. CDR3: CASSAGGSRGEETQYF. The CDR3 DNA sequence: TGTGCCAGCAGCGCCGGGGGGTCCCGGGGCGAAGAGACCCAGTACTTC.

This chain joins TRBV9 and TRBJ2-6; the D gene is possibly TRBD1 (5 bases). The length of the CDR3 is 15 residues. Trimming stripped 0 bases from V and 4 bases from J, with 8 bases between. Germline V gives CDR1 SGDLS, CDR2 YYNGEE. CDR3 residues: CASSVAGYGANVLTF. CDR3 DNA: TGTGCCAGCAGCGTAGCAGGGTACGGGGCCAACGTCCTGACTTTC.

This clonotype has just a few counts. The CDR3 region has the DNA TGTGCCAGCAGTCCGGGACAGGGTAATAATAGAGCCTACGAGCAGTACTTC. As protein: CASSPGQGNNRAYEQYF. The chain combines TRBV6-2 or TRBV6-3 with TRBJ2-7, with 9 bases lining up with TRBD1. V shed 5 bases, J shed 2 bases, and the junction held 13 bases outside the gene matches. CDR3 length equals 17 residues. From germline, CDR1 is MNHEY and CDR2 SVGEGT.

This clonotype was found many times. V is TRBV7-9 and J is TRBJ2-1; 7 bases match TRBD2. The V and J ends lost 6 bases and 3 bases, in that order; junction bases with no gene match: 8. The CDR3 loop spans 15 amino acids. Germline loops: CDR1 SEHNR, CDR2 FQNEAQ (reference sequence). The chain's CDR3 is CASSLNGLDYNEQFF. Here the CDR3 DNA reads TGTGCCAGCAGTCTGAACGGACTAGACTACAATGAGCAGTTCTTC.

This clonotype was observed many times. The DNA of the CDR3 is TGTGCCAGCAGCGCGGGACAGTATCAGCCCCAGCATTTT. Translation gives CASSAGQYQPQHF. The rearrangement uses TRBV6-1 and TRBJ1-5; 7 nucleotides match TRBD1. Trimming cost V 6 bases and J 5 bases; bases outside gene matches: 4. The CDR3 runs 13 residues. Germline values: CDR1 MNHNS, CDR2 SASEGT.